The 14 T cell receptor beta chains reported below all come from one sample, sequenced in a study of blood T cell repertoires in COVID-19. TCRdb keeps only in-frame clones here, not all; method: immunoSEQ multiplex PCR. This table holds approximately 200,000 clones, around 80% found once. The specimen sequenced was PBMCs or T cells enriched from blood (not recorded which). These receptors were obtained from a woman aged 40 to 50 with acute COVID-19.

CDR3: CASSLGQGPVGGQPQHF. The CDR3 DNA follows: TGTGCCAGTAGTTTGGGACAGGGGCCTGTGGGTGGGCAGCCCCAGCATTTT. The chain is built from TRBV19 and TRBJ1-5, with 10 bases identical to TRBD1. CDR3 length: 17 residues. Germline V lookup: CDR1 LNHDA, CDR2 SQIVND (reference sequence). Trimming removed 5 bases from V and 7 bases from J; junction bases left unmatched: 14.

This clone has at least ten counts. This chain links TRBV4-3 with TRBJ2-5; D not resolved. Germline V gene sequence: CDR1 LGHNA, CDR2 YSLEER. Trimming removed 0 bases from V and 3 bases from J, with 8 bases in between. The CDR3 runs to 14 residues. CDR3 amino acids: CASSQDTSKETQYF. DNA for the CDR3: TGCGCCAGCAGCCAAGATACCAGTAAAGAGACCCAGTACTTC.

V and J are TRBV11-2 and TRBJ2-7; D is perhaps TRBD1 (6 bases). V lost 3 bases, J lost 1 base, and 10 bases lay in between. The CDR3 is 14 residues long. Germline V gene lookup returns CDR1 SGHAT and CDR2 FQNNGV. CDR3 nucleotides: TGTGCCAGCAGCTTCCAGAGGGGGTCCTACGAGCAGTACTTC. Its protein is CASSFQRGSYEQYF.

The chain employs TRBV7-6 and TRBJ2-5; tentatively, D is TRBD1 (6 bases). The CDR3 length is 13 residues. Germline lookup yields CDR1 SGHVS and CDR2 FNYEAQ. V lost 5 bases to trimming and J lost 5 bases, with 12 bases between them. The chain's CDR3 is CASSPQGIETQYF. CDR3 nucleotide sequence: TGTGCCAGCAGCCCACAGGGCATCGAGACCCAGTACTTC.

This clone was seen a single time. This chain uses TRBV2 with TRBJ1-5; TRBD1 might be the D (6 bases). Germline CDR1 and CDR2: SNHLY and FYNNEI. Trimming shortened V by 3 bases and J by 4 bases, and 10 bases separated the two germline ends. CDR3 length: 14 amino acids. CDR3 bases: TGTGCCAGCAGTGACAAGGACAGAAATCAGCCCCAGCATTTT. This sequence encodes CASSDKDRNQPQHF.

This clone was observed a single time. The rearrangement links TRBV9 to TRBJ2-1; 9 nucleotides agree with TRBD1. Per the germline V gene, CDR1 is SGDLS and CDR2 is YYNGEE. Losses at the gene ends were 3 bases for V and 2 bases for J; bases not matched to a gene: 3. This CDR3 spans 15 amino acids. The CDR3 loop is CASSDTGGTYNEQFF. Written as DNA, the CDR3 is TGTGCCAGCAGCGATACAGGGGGCACCTACAATGAGCAGTTCTTC.

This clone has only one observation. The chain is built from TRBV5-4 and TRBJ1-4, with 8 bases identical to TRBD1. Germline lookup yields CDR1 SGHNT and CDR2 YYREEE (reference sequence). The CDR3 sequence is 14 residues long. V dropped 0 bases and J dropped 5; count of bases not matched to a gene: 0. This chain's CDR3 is CASSLGTGNEKLFF. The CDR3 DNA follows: TGTGCCAGCAGCTTGGGGACAGGGAATGAAAAACTGTTTTTT.

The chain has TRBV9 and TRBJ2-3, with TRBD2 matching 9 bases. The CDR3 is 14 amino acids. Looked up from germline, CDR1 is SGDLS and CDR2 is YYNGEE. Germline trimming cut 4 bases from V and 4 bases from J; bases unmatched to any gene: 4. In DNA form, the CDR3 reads TGTGCCAGCAGCCCTTTAGCGGGGGCAGATACGCAGTATTTT. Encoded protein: CASSPLAGADTQYF.

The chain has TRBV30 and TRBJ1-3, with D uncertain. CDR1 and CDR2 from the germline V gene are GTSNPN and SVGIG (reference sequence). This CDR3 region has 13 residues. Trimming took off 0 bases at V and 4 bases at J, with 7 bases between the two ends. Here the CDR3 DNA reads TGTGCCTGGAGTGTACTAAAGGGAAACACCATATATTTT. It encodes CAWSVLKGNTIYF.

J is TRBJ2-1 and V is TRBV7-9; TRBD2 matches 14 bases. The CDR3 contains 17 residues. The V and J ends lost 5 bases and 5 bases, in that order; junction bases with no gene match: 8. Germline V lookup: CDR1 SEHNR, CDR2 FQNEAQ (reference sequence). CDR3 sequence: CASSTPPGLAGDNEQFF. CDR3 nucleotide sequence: TGTGCCAGCAGCACGCCCCCGGGACTAGCGGGGGACAATGAGCAGTTCTTC.

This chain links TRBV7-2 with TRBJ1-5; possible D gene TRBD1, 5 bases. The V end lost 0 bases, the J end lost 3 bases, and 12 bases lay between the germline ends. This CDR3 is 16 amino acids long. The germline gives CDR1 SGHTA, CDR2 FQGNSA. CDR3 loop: CASSLASPGLNQPQHF. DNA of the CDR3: TGTGCCAGCAGCTTAGCTTCCCCAGGGCTCAATCAGCCCCAGCATTTT.

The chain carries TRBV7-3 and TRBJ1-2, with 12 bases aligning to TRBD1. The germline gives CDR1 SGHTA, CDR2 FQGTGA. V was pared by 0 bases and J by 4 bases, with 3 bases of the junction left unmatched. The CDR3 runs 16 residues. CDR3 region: CASSLTGQGAFYGYTF. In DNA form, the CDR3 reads TGTGCCAGCAGCTTAACGGGACAGGGGGCGTTCTATGGCTACACCTTC. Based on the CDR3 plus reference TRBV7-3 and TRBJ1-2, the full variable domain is GAGVSQTPSNKVTEKGKYVELRCDPISGHTALYWYRQSLGQGPEFLIYFQGTGAADDSGLPNDRFFAVRPEGSVSTLKIQRTERGDSAVYLCASSLTGQGAFYGYTFGSGTRLTVV.

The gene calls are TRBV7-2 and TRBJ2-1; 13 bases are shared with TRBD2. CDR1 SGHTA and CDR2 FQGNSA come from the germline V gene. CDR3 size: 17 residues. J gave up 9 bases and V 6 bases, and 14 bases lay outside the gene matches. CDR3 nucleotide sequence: TGTGCCAGCAGTTCAGCCGGTACTAGCGGGAGGGCCACTGAGCAGTTCTTC. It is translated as CASSSAGTSGRATEQFF.

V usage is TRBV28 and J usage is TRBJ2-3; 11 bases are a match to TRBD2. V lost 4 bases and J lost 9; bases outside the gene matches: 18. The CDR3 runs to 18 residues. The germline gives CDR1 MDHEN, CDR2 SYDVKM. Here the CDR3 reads CASSSPPLSGRGAGTQYF. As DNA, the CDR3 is TGTGCCAGCAGTTCACCCCCCCTTAGCGGGAGGGGGGCCGGAACGCAGTATTTT.